These 10 T cell receptor beta chains share one sample of origin, sequenced in a study of radiotherapy plus CTLA-4 blockade in lung cancer. The assay was immunoSEQ multiplex PCR, and TCRdb's table has in-frame clones only and misses some. The sample has around 90,000 clones; around four fifths are singletons. Specimen: peripheral blood, collected from a patient treated with radiotherapy plus ipilimumab. These receptors all come from a human donor with non-small cell lung cancer that progressed on radiotherapy plus ipilimumab.

This clone showed up just once. The chain links TRBV10-3 to TRBJ2-7; D may be TRBD2 (5 bases). Germline lookup yields CDR1 ENHRY and CDR2 SYGVKD. The CDR3 is 12 amino acids. Trimming pared 6 bases from V and 0 bases from J, leaving 6 bases between. The CDR3 nucleotides are TGTGCCATCAGGGGGAGCTCCTACGAGCAGTACTTC. Encoded protein: CAIRGSSYEQYF.

The rearrangement uses TRBV6-6 and TRBJ2-6; D may be TRBD1 (6 bases). Germline-derived CDR1 and CDR2 are MNHNY and SVGAGI (reference sequence). There are 14 residues in the CDR3. Trimming took off 5 bases at V and 3 bases at J, with 8 bases between the two ends. For the CDR3, the DNA is TGTGCCAGCAGTCTGACAGGTGGGGCCAACGTCCTGACTTTC. Protein: CASSLTGGANVLTF.

This clone was seen just once. The genes are TRBV29-1 and TRBJ2-5; 7 nucleotides align to TRBD2. The CDR3 is 12 residues long. V lost 8 bases to trimming and J lost 5 bases; unmatched junction nucleotides: 8. Germline-derived CDR1 and CDR2 are SQVTM and ANQGSEA. CDR3 region: CSTGGSGETQYF. Here the CDR3 DNA reads TGCAGCACCGGGGGGTCGGGGGAGACCCAGTACTTC. Variable domain in full (rest from reference TRBV29-1 and TRBJ2-5): SAVISQKPSRDICQRGTSLTIQCQVDSQVTMMFWYRQQPGQSLTLIATANQGSEATYESGFVIDKFPISRPNLTFSTLTVSNMSPEDSSIYLCSTGGSGETQYFGPGTRLLVL.

This chain connects TRBV5-1 to TRBJ2-2; 12 bases are shared with TRBD2. The CDR3 covers 16 residues. Unmatched junction bases numbered 5, after V lost 1 base and J lost 7 bases. Germline V gene sequence: CDR1 SGHRS, CDR2 YFSETQ. The CDR3 is CASSLTSGGSSGELFF. CDR3 DNA: TGCGCCAGCAGCTTGACTAGCGGGGGGAGTAGCGGGGAGCTGTTTTTT.

The sample holds one count of this clone. Mismatch with germline at one junction end may stem from a read error. V is TRBV14 and J is TRBJ2-6, with 7 bases fitting TRBD2. CDR3 length: 16 residues. The germline V gene has CDR1 SGHDN and CDR2 FVKESK. In DNA form, the CDR3 reads TGTGCCCGCAGCCAGATGGGGGGGGCTGGGGCCAACGTCCTGACTTTC. Translating gives CARSQMGGAGANVLTF.

V and J are TRBV6-4 and TRBJ2-2; D is possibly TRBD2 (5 bases). The CDR3 has 12 residues. V lost 5 bases and J 6 bases, leaving 7 bases between the germline ends. Germline V gene data show CDR1 as MRHNA and CDR2 as SNTAGT. This CDR3 reads CASSNGAGELFF. CDR3 DNA: TGTGCCAGCAGTAACGGGGCCGGGGAGCTGTTTTTT.

The chain uses TRBV27 and TRBJ2-2; a possible D gene is TRBD1 (6 bases). Looked up from germline, CDR1 is MNHEY and CDR2 is SMNVEV (reference sequence). The V and J ends lost 8 bases and 5 bases respectively, with 18 bases between them. The CDR3 consists of 15 residues. CDR3 sequence reads: CASRSGAIGTGELFF. The DNA of the CDR3 is TGTGCCAGCCGTTCAGGGGCCATTGGGACCGGGGAGCTGTTTTTT.

V is TRBV15 and J is TRBJ1-5; the D is unclear. This CDR3 spans 16 amino acids. V was cut by 0 bases and J by 0 bases, with 9 bases left in between. Per the germline V gene, CDR1 is LNHNV and CDR2 is YYDKDF (reference sequence). DNA of the CDR3: TGTGCCACCAGCAGAGATTTTGGGAATAGCAATCAGCCCCAGCATTTT. Translated: CATSRDFGNSNQPQHF.

The chain joins TRBV5-1 to TRBJ1-1, with a possible D match to TRBD1 (6 bases). CDR3 size: 14 residues. CDR1 is SGHRS and CDR2 is YFSETQ in the germline V gene. V lost 2 bases to trimming and J lost 5 bases, with 13 bases between them. CDR3 DNA: TGCGCCAGCAGCTTAATAGGGGGGAATACTGAAGCTTTCTTT. This translates into CASSLIGGNTEAFF.

This clone appeared a few times. The chain has TRBV19 and TRBJ1-3; 8 bases match TRBD1. The CDR3 spans 13 residues. V shed 7 bases and J 9 bases; nucleotides not matched to a gene: 8. Germline V gene lookup returns CDR1 LNHDA and CDR2 SQIVND (reference sequence). CDR3 amino acids: CASMDRALSTIYF. CDR3 coding DNA: TGTGCCAGTATGGACAGGGCCTTGAGCACCATATATTTT.